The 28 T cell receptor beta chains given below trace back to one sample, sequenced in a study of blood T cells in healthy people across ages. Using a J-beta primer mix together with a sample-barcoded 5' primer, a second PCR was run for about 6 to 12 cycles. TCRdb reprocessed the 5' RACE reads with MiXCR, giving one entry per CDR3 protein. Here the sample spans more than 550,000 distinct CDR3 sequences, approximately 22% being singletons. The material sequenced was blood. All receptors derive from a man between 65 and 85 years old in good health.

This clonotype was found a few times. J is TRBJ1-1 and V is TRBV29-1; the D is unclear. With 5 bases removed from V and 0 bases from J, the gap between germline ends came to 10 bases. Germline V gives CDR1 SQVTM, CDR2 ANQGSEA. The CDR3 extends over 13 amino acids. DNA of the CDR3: TGCAGCGTTAGCCAGACTGTGAACACTGAAGCTTTCTTT. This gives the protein CSVSQTVNTEAFF.

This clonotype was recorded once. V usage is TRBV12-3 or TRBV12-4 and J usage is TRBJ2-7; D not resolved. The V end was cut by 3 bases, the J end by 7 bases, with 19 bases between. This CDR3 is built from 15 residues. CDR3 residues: CASSFEFQDTWEQYF. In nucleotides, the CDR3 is TGTGCCAGCAGTTTCGAGTTTCAGGATACCTGGGAGCAGTACTTC.

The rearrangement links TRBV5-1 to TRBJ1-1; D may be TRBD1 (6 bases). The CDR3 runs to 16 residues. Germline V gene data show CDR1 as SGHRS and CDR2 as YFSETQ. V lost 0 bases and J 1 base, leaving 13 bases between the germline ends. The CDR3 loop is CASSLVAGAPNTEAFF. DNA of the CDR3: TGCGCCAGCAGCTTGGTGGCGGGGGCCCCGAACACTGAAGCTTTCTTT.

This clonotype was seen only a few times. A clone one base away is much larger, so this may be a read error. As DNA, the CDR3 is TGTGCCAGCACCGGACAGGGTAATCAGCCCCAGCATTTT. It is translated as CASTGQGNQPQHF. V usage is TRBV2 and J usage is TRBJ1-5; 8 bases are shared with TRBD1. V lost 7 bases and J lost 4; bases outside the gene matches: 3. This CDR3 is built from 13 residues. The germline V gene has CDR1 SNHLY and CDR2 FYNNEI.

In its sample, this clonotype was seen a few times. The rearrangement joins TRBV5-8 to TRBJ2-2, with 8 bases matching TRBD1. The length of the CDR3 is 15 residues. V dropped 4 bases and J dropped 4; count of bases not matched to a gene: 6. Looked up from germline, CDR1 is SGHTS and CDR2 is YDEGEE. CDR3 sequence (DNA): TGTGCCAGCAGCGTCGGACAGGGCCTCACCGGGGAGCTGTTTTTT. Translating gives CASSVGQGLTGELFF.

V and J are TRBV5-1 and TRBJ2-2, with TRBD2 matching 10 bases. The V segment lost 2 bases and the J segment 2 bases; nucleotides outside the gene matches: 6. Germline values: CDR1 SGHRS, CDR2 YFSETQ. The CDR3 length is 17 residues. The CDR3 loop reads CASSFERGGRNTGELFF. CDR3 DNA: TGCGCCAGCAGCTTTGAGCGGGGGGGCCGCAACACCGGGGAGCTGTTTTTT.

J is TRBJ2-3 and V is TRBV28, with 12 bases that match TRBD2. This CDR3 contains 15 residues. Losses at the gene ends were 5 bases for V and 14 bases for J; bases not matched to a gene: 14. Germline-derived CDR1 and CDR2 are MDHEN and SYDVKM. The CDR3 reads CASSPTASGRAVGYF. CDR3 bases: TGTGCCAGCAGTCCCACCGCTAGCGGGAGGGCGGTTGGGTATTTT.

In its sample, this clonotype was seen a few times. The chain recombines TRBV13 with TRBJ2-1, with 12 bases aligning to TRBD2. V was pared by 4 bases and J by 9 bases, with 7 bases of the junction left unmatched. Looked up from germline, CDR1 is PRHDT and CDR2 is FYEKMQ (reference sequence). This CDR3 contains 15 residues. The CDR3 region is CASSSGLAGYGEQFF. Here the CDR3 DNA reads TGTGCCAGCAGCTCCGGACTAGCGGGGTACGGTGAGCAGTTCTTC. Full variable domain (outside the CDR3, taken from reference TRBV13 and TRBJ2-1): AAGVIQSPRHLIKEKRETATLKCYPIPRHDTVYWYQQGPGQDPQFLISFYEKMQSDKGSIPDRFSAQQFSDYHSELNMSSLELGDSALYFCASSSGLAGYGEQFFGPGTRLTVL.

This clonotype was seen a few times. The CDR3 sequence: CASSSRRTGDYGYTF. CDR3 DNA: TGTGCCAGCAGTTCCCGCCGGACAGGGGATTATGGCTACACCTTC. The genes are TRBV12-3 or TRBV12-4 and TRBJ1-2; 9 positions match TRBD1. The CDR3 runs 15 residues. The V and J ends lost 4 bases and 5 bases, in that order; junction bases with no gene match: 8.

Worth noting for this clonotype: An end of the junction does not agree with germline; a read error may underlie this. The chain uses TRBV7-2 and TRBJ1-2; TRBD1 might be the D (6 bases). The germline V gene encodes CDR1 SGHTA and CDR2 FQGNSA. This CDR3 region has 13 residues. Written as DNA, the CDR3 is TGTGCCAGCAGAGGGGGATGGGGTGGTGGCTACGCCTTC. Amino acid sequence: CASRGGWGGGYAF.

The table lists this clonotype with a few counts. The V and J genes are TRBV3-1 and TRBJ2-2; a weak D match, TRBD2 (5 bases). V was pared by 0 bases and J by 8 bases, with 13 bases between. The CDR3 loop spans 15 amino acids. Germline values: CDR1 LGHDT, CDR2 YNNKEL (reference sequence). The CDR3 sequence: CASSQEDWESGELFF. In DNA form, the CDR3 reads TGTGCCAGCAGCCAAGAGGACTGGGAAAGTGGGGAGCTGTTTTTT.

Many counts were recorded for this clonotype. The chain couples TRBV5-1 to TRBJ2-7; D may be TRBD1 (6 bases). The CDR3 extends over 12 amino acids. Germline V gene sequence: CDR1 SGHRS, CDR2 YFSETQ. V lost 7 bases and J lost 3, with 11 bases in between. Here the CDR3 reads CASLGQNYEQYF. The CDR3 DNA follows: TGCGCCAGCCTTGGACAGAACTACGAGCAGTACTTC. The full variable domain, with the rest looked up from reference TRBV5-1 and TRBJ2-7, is KAGVTQTPRYLIKTRGQQVTLSCSPISGHRSVSWYQQTPGQGLQFLFEYFSETQRNKGNFPGRFSGRQFSNSRSEMNVSTLELGDSALYLCASLGQNYEQYFGPGTRLTVT.

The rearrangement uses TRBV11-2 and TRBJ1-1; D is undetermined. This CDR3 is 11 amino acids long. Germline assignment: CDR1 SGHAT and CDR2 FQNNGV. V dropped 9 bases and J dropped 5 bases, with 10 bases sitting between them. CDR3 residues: CASNSWTEAFF. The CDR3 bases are TGTGCCAGTAACAGTTGGACTGAAGCTTTCTTT. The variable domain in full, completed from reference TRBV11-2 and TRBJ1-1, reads EAGVAQSPRYKIIEKRQSVAFWCNPISGHATLYWYQQILGQGPKLLIQFQNNGVVDDSQLPKDRFSAERLKGVDSTLKIQPAKLEDSAVYLCASNSWTEAFFGQGTRLTVV.

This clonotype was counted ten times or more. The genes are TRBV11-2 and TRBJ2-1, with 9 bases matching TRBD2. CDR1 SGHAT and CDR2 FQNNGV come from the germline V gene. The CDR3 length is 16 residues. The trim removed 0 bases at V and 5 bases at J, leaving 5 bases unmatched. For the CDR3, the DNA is TGTGCCAGCAGCTTAGACCCTAGCGGGACTAACAATGAGCAGTTCTTC. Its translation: CASSLDPSGTNNEQFF.

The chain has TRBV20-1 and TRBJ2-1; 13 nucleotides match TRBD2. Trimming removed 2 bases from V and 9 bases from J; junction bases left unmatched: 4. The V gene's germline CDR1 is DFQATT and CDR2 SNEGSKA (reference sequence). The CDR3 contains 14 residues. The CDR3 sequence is CSARPRLAGGEQFF. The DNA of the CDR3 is TGCAGTGCTAGACCAAGACTAGCGGGAGGTGAGCAGTTCTTC.

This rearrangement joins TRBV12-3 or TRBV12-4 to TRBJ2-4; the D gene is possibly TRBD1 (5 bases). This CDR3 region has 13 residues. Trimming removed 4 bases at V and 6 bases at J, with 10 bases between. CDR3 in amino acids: CASSSTVSNIQYF. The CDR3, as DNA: TGTGCCAGCAGTTCGACAGTCTCAAACATTCAGTACTTC.

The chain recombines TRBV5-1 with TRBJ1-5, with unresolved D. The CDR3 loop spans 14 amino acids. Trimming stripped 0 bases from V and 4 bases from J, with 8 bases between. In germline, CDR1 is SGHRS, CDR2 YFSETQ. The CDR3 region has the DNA TGCGCCAGCAGCTTGGACAGCCGAAATCAGCCCCAGCATTTT. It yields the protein CASSLDSRNQPQHF.

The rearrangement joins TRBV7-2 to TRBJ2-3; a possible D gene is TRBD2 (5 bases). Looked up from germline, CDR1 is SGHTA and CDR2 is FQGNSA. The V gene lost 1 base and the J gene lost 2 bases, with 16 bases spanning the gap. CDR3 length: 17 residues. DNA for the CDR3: TGTGCCAGCAGCTTAGGCGCTAGCTGGATTAACACAGATACGCAGTATTTT. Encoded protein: CASSLGASWINTDTQYF.

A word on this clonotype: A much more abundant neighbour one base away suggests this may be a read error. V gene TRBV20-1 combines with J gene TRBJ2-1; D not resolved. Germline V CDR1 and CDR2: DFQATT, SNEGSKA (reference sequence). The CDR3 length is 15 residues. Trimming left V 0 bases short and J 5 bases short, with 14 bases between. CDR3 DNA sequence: TGCAGTGCTAGAGATCGTCCTAGGTCCAACAATGAGCAGTTCTTC. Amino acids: CSARDRPRSNNEQFF.

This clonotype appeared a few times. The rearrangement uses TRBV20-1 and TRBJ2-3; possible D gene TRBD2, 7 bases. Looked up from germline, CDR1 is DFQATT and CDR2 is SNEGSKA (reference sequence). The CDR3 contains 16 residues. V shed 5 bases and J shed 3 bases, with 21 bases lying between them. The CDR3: CSASRPGGGGTDTQYF. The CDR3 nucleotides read TGCAGTGCTTCCCGACCGGGGGGCGGGGGAACAGATACGCAGTATTTT.

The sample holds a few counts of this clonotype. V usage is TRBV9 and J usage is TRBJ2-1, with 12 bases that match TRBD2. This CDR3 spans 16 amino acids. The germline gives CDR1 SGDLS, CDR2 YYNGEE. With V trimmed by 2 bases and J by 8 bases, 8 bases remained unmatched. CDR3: CASSVGVTSGSYEQFF. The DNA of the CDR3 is TGTGCCAGCAGCGTGGGTGTGACTAGCGGGAGCTATGAGCAGTTCTTC. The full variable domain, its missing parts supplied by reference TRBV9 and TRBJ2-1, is DSGVTQTPKHLITATGQRVTLRCSPRSGDLSVYWYQQSLDQGLQFLIQYYNGEERAKGNILERFSAQQFPDLHSELNLSSLELGDSALYFCASSVGVTSGSYEQFFGPGTRLTVL.

Written as DNA, the CDR3 is TGTGCCAGCTCACCCTACCTACAGCGCAATGAGCAGTTCTTC. Protein sequence: CASSPYLQRNEQFF. J is TRBJ2-1 and V is TRBV18; D ambiguous. Trimming cost V 3 bases and J 6 bases, with 12 bases left between them. Germline CDR1 KGHSH, CDR2 LQKENI. The CDR3 sequence is 14 residues long.

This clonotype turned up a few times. The CDR3 spells CASSTRQGRQAFF. Here the CDR3 DNA reads TGTGCCAGCAGTACCCGACAGGGTAGACAAGCTTTCTTT. The rearrangement links TRBV27 to TRBJ1-1; the match to TRBD1 covers 7 bases. V lost 5 bases and J lost 9; bases outside the gene matches: 9. The germline gives CDR1 MNHEY, CDR2 SMNVEV (reference sequence). This CDR3 has 13 residues.

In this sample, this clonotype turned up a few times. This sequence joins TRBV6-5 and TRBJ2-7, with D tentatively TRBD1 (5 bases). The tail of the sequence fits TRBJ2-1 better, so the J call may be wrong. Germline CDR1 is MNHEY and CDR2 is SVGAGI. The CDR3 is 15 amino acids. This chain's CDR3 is CASSDGRGHHNEQFF. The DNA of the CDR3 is TGTGCCAGCAGCGACGGGCGTGGACACCACAATGAGCAGTTCTTC.

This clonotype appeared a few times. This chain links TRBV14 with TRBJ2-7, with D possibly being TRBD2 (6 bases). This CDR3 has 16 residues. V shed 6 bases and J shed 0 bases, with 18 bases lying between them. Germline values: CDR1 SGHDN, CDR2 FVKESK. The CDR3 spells CASSPLAGTSSYEQYF. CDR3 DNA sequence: TGTGCCAGCAGTCCATTGGCGGGGACGAGCTCCTACGAGCAGTACTTC.

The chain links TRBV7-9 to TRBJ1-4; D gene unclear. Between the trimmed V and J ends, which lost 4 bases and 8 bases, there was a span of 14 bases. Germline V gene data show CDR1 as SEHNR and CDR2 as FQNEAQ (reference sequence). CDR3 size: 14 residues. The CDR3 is CASSSPGRWEKLFF. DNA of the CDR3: TGTGCCAGCAGCTCGCCGGGCCGCTGGGAAAAACTGTTTTTT. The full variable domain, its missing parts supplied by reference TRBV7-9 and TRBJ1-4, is DTGVSQNPRHKITKRGQNVTFRCDPISEHNRLYWYRQTLGQGPEFLTYFQNEAQLEKSRLLSDRFSAERPKGSFSTLEIQRTEQGDSAMYLCASSSPGRWEKLFFGSGTQLSVL.

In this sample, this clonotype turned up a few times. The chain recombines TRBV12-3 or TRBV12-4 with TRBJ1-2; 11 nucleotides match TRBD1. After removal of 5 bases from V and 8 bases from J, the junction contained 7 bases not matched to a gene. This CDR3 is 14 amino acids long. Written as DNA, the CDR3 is TGTGCCAGCAGTAGAGGACAGGGGGCCCGGGGCTACACCTTC. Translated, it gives CASSRGQGARGYTF.

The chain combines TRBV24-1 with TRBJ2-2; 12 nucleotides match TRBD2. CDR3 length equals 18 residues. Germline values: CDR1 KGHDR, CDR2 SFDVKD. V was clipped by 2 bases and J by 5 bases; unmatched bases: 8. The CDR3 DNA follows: TGTGCCACCAGTGATTGGACTAGCGGGATCTGGGGTACCGGGGAGCTGTTTTTT. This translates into CATSDWTSGIWGTGELFF.